A selection of T cell receptor beta chains follows, all from one sample in a study of blood T cell repertoires in COVID-19. This table comes from immunoSEQ multiplex PCR, and its TCRdb copy is limited to in-frame clones, with some not included. This sample has about 94,000 clones, with around two thirds found just once. The sample consisted of peripheral blood. These receptors were taken from a man aged 70 or older with COVID-19, enrolled during active disease. Each CDR3 is given with its conserved first and last residue. The order of the fields is clone size, J gene, V gene, D gene, CDR3 protein, CDR3 DNA. The D gene is left open where the match is weak. Clone size is given for some rows only: seen once, a few or many times, or a class if the clone is expanded.

abundance: -; j_gene: TRBJ2-3; v_gene: TRBV10-3; d_gene: TRBD2; CDR3aa: CAISRLSGSDADTQYF; CDR3nt: TGTGCCATCAGCCGACTTAGCGGGAGTGATGCAGATACGCAGTATTTT
abundance: -; j_gene: TRBJ1-1; v_gene: TRBV19; d_gene: -; CDR3aa: CASIKERVSTEAFF; CDR3nt: TGTGCCAGTATAAAGGAGAGGGTTAGCACTGAAGCTTTCTTT
abundance: -; j_gene: TRBJ1-1; v_gene: TRBV11-2; d_gene: TRBD1; CDR3aa: CASSPGQGKAEAFF; CDR3nt: TGTGCCAGCAGCCCGGGACAGGGAAAGGCTGAAGCTTTCTTT
abundance: -; j_gene: TRBJ1-2; v_gene: TRBV28; d_gene: -; CDR3aa: CASSEILVYGYTF; CDR3nt: TGTGCCAGCAGTGAAATACTCGTCTATGGCTACACCTTC
abundance: -; j_gene: TRBJ2-2; v_gene: TRBV6-5; d_gene: -; CDR3aa: CASRQTGELFF; CDR3nt: TGTGCCAGCAGGCAGACCGGGGAGCTGTTTTTT
abundance: few; j_gene: TRBJ2-1; v_gene: TRBV10-3; d_gene: TRBD2; CDR3aa: CAISYGTTREDEQFF; CDR3nt: TGTGCCATCAGTTACGGGACTACCCGGGAGGATGAGCAGTTCTTC
abundance: -; j_gene: TRBJ2-1; v_gene: TRBV7-9; d_gene: TRBD1; CDR3aa: CASSPAPWYRQGTNEQFF; CDR3nt: TGTGCCAGCAGCCCAGCCCCGTGGTATAGACAGGGTACCAATGAGCAGTTCTTC
abundance: -; j_gene: TRBJ2-2; v_gene: TRBV11-2; d_gene: TRBD1; CDR3aa: CASSLTGMATGELFF; CDR3nt: TGTGCCAGCAGCTTGACAGGGATGGCTACCGGGGAGCTGTTTTTT
abundance: -; j_gene: TRBJ1-5; v_gene: TRBV6-1; d_gene: -; CDR3aa: CASSERWLNGQPQHF; CDR3nt: TGTGCCAGCAGTGAGCGATGGTTGAACGGGCAGCCCCAGCATTTT
abundance: once; j_gene: TRBJ1-5; v_gene: TRBV28; d_gene: -; CDR3aa: CASSARTPINRPQHF; CDR3nt: TGTGCCAGCAGTGCCCGGACACCTATCAATCGGCCCCAGCATTTT
abundance: -; j_gene: TRBJ2-3; v_gene: TRBV18; d_gene: TRBD1; CDR3aa: CASSPKPSTGLGTDTQYF; CDR3nt: TGTGCCAGCTCACCAAAACCATCGACAGGGCTTGGGACAGATACGCAGTATTTT
abundance: -; j_gene: TRBJ2-7; v_gene: TRBV6-2/TRBV6-3; d_gene: -; CDR3aa: CASSYGTNTYEQYF; CDR3nt: TGTGCCAGCAGTTACGGGACAAATACCTACGAGCAGTACTTC
abundance: -; j_gene: TRBJ1-2; v_gene: TRBV5-6; d_gene: TRBD1; CDR3aa: CASSWGQGVYRDYGYTF; CDR3nt: TGTGCCAGCAGCTGGGGGCAGGGGGTGTACCGGGACTATGGCTACACCTTC
abundance: few; j_gene: TRBJ1-3; v_gene: TRBV19; d_gene: -; CDR3aa: CASSSQISGNTIYF; CDR3nt: TGTGCCAGTAGTTCACAGATCTCTGGAAACACCATATATTTT
abundance: once; j_gene: TRBJ2-2; v_gene: TRBV6-5; d_gene: TRBD1; CDR3aa: CASRPGTGVTGELFF; CDR3nt: TGTGCCAGCCGTCCCGGGACAGGGGTCACCGGGGAGCTGTTTTTT
abundance: -; j_gene: TRBJ1-1; v_gene: TRBV7-2; d_gene: -; CDR3aa: CASSIVTGSDSNTEAFF; CDR3nt: TGTGCCAGCAGCATCGTAACAGGATCTGACTCGAACACTGAAGCTTTCTTT
abundance: -; j_gene: TRBJ1-4; v_gene: TRBV19; d_gene: -; CDR3aa: CASSNQGGVKLFF; CDR3nt: TGTGCCAGTAGTAATCAGGGCGGGGTAAAACTGTTTTTT
abundance: -; j_gene: TRBJ2-7; v_gene: TRBV7-2; d_gene: TRBD1; CDR3aa: CASSPRTGGSPRPYEQYF; CDR3nt: TGTGCCAGCAGCCCCAGGACAGGGGGCTCACCGAGGCCCTACGAGCAGTACTTC
abundance: -; j_gene: TRBJ1-2; v_gene: TRBV18; d_gene: -; CDR3aa: CASSPSEQGYTF; CDR3nt: TGTGCCAGCTCACCTTCCGAACAGGGATACACCTTC
abundance: -; j_gene: TRBJ1-6; v_gene: TRBV9; d_gene: -; CDR3aa: CASSFPGSPLHF; CDR3nt: TGTGCCAGCAGTTTCCCAGGGTCACCCCTCCACTTT
abundance: -; j_gene: TRBJ2-1; v_gene: TRBV3-1/TRBV3-2; d_gene: TRBD2; CDR3aa: CASSFSGLSRDEQFF; CDR3nt: TGTGCCAGCAGCTTTAGCGGGCTTTCTAGAGATGAGCAGTTCTTC
abundance: once; j_gene: TRBJ2-5; v_gene: TRBV3-1/TRBV3-2; d_gene: -; CDR3aa: CASSQRAGSQETQYF; CDR3nt: TGTGCCAGCAGCCAACGCGCCGGGTCGCAAGAGACCCAGTACTTC
abundance: few; j_gene: TRBJ2-7; v_gene: TRBV7-2; d_gene: TRBD2; CDR3aa: CASREEGLAGVGDEQYF; CDR3nt: TGTGCCAGCAGGGAAGAAGGACTAGCGGGAGTGGGGGACGAGCAGTACTTC
abundance: -; j_gene: TRBJ2-5; v_gene: TRBV18; d_gene: TRBD2; CDR3aa: CASSPIPGLAEETQYF; CDR3nt: TGTGCCAGCTCCCCTATCCCGGGACTAGCGGAAGAGACCCAGTACTTC
abundance: few; j_gene: TRBJ2-1; v_gene: TRBV27; d_gene: TRBD2; CDR3aa: CASSLIAGSYNEQFF; CDR3nt: TGTGCCAGCAGTTTAATAGCGGGCTCCTACAATGAGCAGTTCTTC
abundance: once; j_gene: TRBJ2-4; v_gene: TRBV28; d_gene: -; CDR3aa: CASSLGSGTLAKNIQYF; CDR3nt: TGTGCCAGCAGTTTAGGGAGCGGTACACTAGCCAAAAACATTCAGTACTTC
abundance: once; j_gene: TRBJ1-1; v_gene: TRBV7-9; d_gene: -; CDR3aa: CASSQGRERNEAFF; CDR3nt: TGTGCCAGCAGCCAGGGAAGGGAACGGAATGAAGCTTTCTTT
abundance: -; j_gene: TRBJ1-5; v_gene: TRBV5-6; d_gene: -; CDR3aa: CASSLGPPTEIMQPQHF; CDR3nt: TGTGCCAGCAGCTTGGGCCCACCGACAGAAATCATGCAGCCCCAGCATTTT
abundance: -; j_gene: TRBJ2-2; v_gene: TRBV6-1; d_gene: -; CDR3aa: CASSEAWAATGELFF; CDR3nt: TGTGCCAGCAGTGAAGCGTGGGCCGCCACCGGGGAGCTGTTTTTT
abundance: -; j_gene: TRBJ1-2; v_gene: TRBV6-2/TRBV6-3; d_gene: -; CDR3aa: CASSNEVYGYTF; CDR3nt: TGTGCCAGCAGCAATGAGGTCTATGGCTACACCTTC
abundance: -; j_gene: TRBJ1-4; v_gene: TRBV28; d_gene: -; CDR3aa: CASLRGNEKLFF; CDR3nt: TGTGCCAGCCTCCGGGGGAATGAAAAACTGTTTTTT
abundance: -; j_gene: TRBJ1-5; v_gene: TRBV28; d_gene: -; CDR3aa: CASSRRQSTQPQHF; CDR3nt: TGTGCCAGCAGTCGCAGACAGAGCACACAGCCCCAGCATTTT
abundance: -; j_gene: TRBJ2-3; v_gene: TRBV18; d_gene: -; CDR3aa: CASSTLASGGTDTQYF; CDR3nt: TGTGCCAGCTCAACCCTAGCGTCTGGGGGCACAGATACGCAGTATTTT
abundance: once; j_gene: TRBJ2-1; v_gene: TRBV5-6; d_gene: -; CDR3aa: CASSLVSSGVNEQFF; CDR3nt: TGTGCCAGCAGCTTGGTTTCTTCGGGGGTCAATGAGCAGTTCTTC
abundance: once; j_gene: TRBJ1-4; v_gene: TRBV19; d_gene: -; CDR3aa: CASRDHGTGHEKLFF; CDR3nt: TGTGCCAGTAGGGACCATGGAACAGGCCATGAAAAACTGTTTTTT
abundance: once; j_gene: TRBJ2-3; v_gene: TRBV11-2; d_gene: TRBD1; CDR3aa: CASSQTGVGTDTQYF; CDR3nt: TGTGCCAGCAGCCAGACAGGGGTCGGCACAGATACGCAGTATTTT
abundance: few; j_gene: TRBJ2-1; v_gene: TRBV7-3; d_gene: TRBD2; CDR3aa: CASSLNSGMATGEQFF; CDR3nt: TGTGCCAGCAGCTTAAATAGCGGGATGGCTACGGGTGAGCAGTTCTTC
abundance: -; j_gene: TRBJ2-3; v_gene: TRBV28; d_gene: TRBD2; CDR3aa: CASSSGTSGVLSTDTQYF; CDR3nt: TGTGCCAGCAGTTCCGGGACTAGCGGTGTACTCAGCACAGATACGCAGTATTTT
abundance: few; j_gene: TRBJ2-7; v_gene: TRBV6-2/TRBV6-3; d_gene: -; CDR3aa: CASTPRRAYEQYF; CDR3nt: TGTGCCAGCACCCCTAGGAGGGCCTACGAGCAGTACTTC